Listed below are T cell receptor beta chains from one sample, sequenced in a study of cytomegalovirus exposure and HLA in healthy donors. Assay used: immunoSEQ multiplex PCR; TCRdb lists only in-frame clones, some missing. The table has 35,000 to 40,000 clones, 60% to 70% seen once; the top ten hold around 20%. Sequencing was performed on PBMCs. The receptors derive from a man aged 50 or older in good health and CMV-seropositive. The CDR3 runs from the conserved cysteine through the conserved F or W. The D gene is left open where the match is weak. Size is omitted from some rows. Given values are once, few, many or a class for expanded clones.

NA	NA	TRBV10-3	TRBJ1-5	TGTGCCATCAGTGCGGAGGGGAGGAATCAGCCCCAGCATTTT	CAISAEGRNQPQHF
NA	once	TRBV4-2	TRBJ1-1	TGTGCCAGCAGCCAAGGAGGGCAGCTGAACACTGAAGCTTTCTTT	CASSQGGQLNTEAFF
NA	NA	TRBV5-6	TRBJ1-5	TGTGCCAGCAGCTCTCAGGGTACTCAGCCCCAGCATTTT	CASSSQGTQPQHF
TRBD1	few	TRBV4-3	TRBJ1-2	TGCGCCAGCAGCCAAGATATCGGACAGGGAACGTATAACTATGGCTACACCTTC	CASSQDIGQGTYNYGYTF
NA	NA	TRBV7-6	TRBJ2-7	TGTGCCAGCTCCTACTCAGGGGCAGGGGACTACGAGCAGTACTTC	CASSYSGAGDYEQYF
TRBD1	NA	TRBV29-1	TRBJ1-1	TGCAGCGCGCCTCGACAGGGGAACACTGAAGCTTTCTTT	CSAPRQGNTEAFF
NA	once	TRBV19	TRBJ1-5	TGTGCCAGTAGTACTGACAGCCTCAATCAGCCCCAGCATTTT	CASSTDSLNQPQHF
NA	NA	TRBV7-9	TRBJ1-1	TGTGCCAGCAGCTTAGTCTACACTGAAGCTTTCTTT	CASSLVYTEAFF
NA	NA	TRBV5-1	TRBJ1-3	TGCGCCAGCAGCTTTGGCGAAGCCGAGGTCTGGAGCGGAAACACCATATATTTT	CASSFGEAEVWSGNTIYF
TRBD1	few	TRBV10-3	TRBJ2-5	TGTGCCATAGGACAGGGGGACTACCAAGAGACCCAGTACTTC	CAIGQGDYQETQYF
NA	NA	TRBV5-6	TRBJ1-6	TGTGCCAGCAGCCCGGGGGGGCAGGGCTATAATTCACCCCTCCACTTT	CASSPGGQGYNSPLHF
NA	NA	TRBV11-3	TRBJ1-2	TGTGCCAGCAGCGATCCGGGACTGGGGGATGGCTACACCTTC	CASSDPGLGDGYTF
NA	few	TRBV14	TRBJ1-6	TGTGCCAGCAGCCAACAGGGTCCTTATTCACCCCTCCACTTT	CASSQQGPYSPLHF
NA	NA	TRBV7-2	TRBJ1-4	TGTGCCAGCAGCTTGTCAGCGCGGAATGAAAAACTGTTTTTT	CASSLSARNEKLFF
NA	NA	TRBV7-7	TRBJ1-1	TGTGCCAGCAGCGAGGACTTAGCCGGGAACACTGAAGCTTTCTTT	CASSEDLAGNTEAFF
NA	NA	TRBV7-6	TRBJ2-7	TGTGCCAGCAGCTTAGTTTTCACAGGGATCCACGAGCAGTACTTC	CASSLVFTGIHEQYF
NA	NA	TRBV6-1	TRBJ1-2	TGTGCCAGCGTAACAGGCCTCTATGGCTACACCTTC	CASVTGLYGYTF
TRBD1	NA	TRBV7-2	TRBJ2-6	TGTGCCAGCAGCTTCTTTTATGGGACAGGGCCCCCTGGGGCCAACGTCCTGACTTTC	CASSFFYGTGPPGANVLTF
TRBD1	NA	TRBV4-3	TRBJ2-7	TGCGCCAGCAGCCAAGCAGTGGACAGGTTCCTCGAGCAGTACTTC	CASSQAVDRFLEQYF
NA	once	TRBV11-3	TRBJ1-2	TGTGCCAGCAGCTTATCGGATGGCTACACCTTC	CASSLSDGYTF
TRBD1	NA	TRBV19	TRBJ1-1	TGTGCCAGTAGTGACAGGGGGAGGACTGAAGCTTTCTTT	CASSDRGRTEAFF
TRBD2	NA	TRBV9	TRBJ2-3	TGTGCCAGCAGCCTCGGGGGGGCTAGCACAGATACGCAGTATTTT	CASSLGGASTDTQYF
NA	NA	TRBV7-9	TRBJ1-2	TGTGCCAGCAGCCCCACCCGGACAGCGGCTAACTATGGCTACACCTTC	CASSPTRTAANYGYTF
TRBD1	NA	TRBV19	TRBJ2-2	TGTGCCTCTCGGACAGGGGGCGGCACCGGGGAGCTGTTTTTT	CASRTGGGTGELFF
TRBD1	NA	TRBV7-2	TRBJ2-1	TGTGCCAGCAGCCCTTTCCCGGGACAGGGGGCTTATGAGCAGTTCTTC	CASSPFPGQGAYEQFF
NA	NA	TRBV11-2	TRBJ1-1	TGTGCCAGCAGCTTAGGCGGCAGACGTGAAGCTTTCTTT	CASSLGGRREAFF
TRBD1	NA	TRBV28	TRBJ1-2	TGTGCCAGCAAGCGGCAGGGGGTTAAGGTTGGCTACACCTTC	CASKRQGVKVGYTF
TRBD1	NA	TRBV7-9	TRBJ2-7	TGTGCCAGCAGCTTAGGCCGGGACAGGCCTCCTGGCGAGCAGTACTTC	CASSLGRDRPPGEQYF
NA	NA	TRBV7-9	TRBJ2-3	TGTGCCAGCAGCGCCAAGCCTAGCACAGATACGCAGTATTTT	CASSAKPSTDTQYF
NA	NA	TRBV15	TRBJ2-1	TGTGCCACCAGCAGAGAAAGTCCCCAGTACAATGAGCAGTTCTTC	CATSRESPQYNEQFF
NA	once	TRBV5-1	TRBJ1-2	TGCGCCAGCAGCTTGGAGGGGGTTAGGTATGGCTACACCTTC	CASSLEGVRYGYTF
TRBD1	NA	TRBV30	TRBJ1-5	TGTGCCTGGAGCCCCGGACAGGGAAATCAGCCCCAGCATTTT	CAWSPGQGNQPQHF
NA	few	TRBV7-9	TRBJ2-5	TGTGCCAGCAGCTTAGCAGGATCGCAGTACCTAGGAGAGACCCAGTACTTC	CASSLAGSQYLGETQYF
NA	NA	TRBV7-2	TRBJ1-1	TGTGCCAGCAGCTTAGCGGGGGCCCCACGCACTGAAGCTTTCTTT	CASSLAGAPRTEAFF
NA	NA	TRBV30	TRBJ1-6	TGTGCCTGGAGTGTACCGGTTCTCGGGAGCTCCTATAATTCACCCCTCCACTTT	CAWSVPVLGSSYNSPLHF
NA	few	TRBV5-1	TRBJ1-5	TGCGCCAGCAGCTTGGCCGGGGGGGCTGGTCAGCCCCAGCATTTT	CASSLAGGAGQPQHF
NA	NA	TRBV7-6	TRBJ2-4	TGTGCCAGCAGCTTAGGGGAGCAGAACATTCAGTACTTC	CASSLGEQNIQYF
TRBD1	few	TRBV11-1	TRBJ2-1	TGTGCCAGCAGCTCTCGGGACAGGTACAATGAGCAGTTCTTC	CASSSRDRYNEQFF
TRBD1	few	TRBV5-6	TRBJ1-2	TGTGCCAGCAGCTTGTGGGACAGTCTAGTCGACTTCTTC	CASSLWDSLVDFF
TRBD1	NA	TRBV10-3	TRBJ1-1	TGTGCCATCAGTGAGAGGGACAGGTTAGGGGCAAAAACTGAAGCTTTCTTT	CAISERDRLGAKTEAFF
NA	few	TRBV28	TRBJ1-1	TGTGCCAGCAGAAGCGGAGGGAGGACTGAAGCTTTCTTT	CASRSGGRTEAFF
NA	NA	TRBV7-8	TRBJ1-5	TGTGCCAGCAGCTCCAGACAGGGCAATCAGCCCCAGCATTTT	CASSSRQGNQPQHF
TRBD1	once	TRBV6-1	TRBJ1-4	TGTGCCAGCAGTGAATCGGGGCAGGGGGCCTATAACCTGTTTTTT	CASSESGQGAYNLFF
NA	NA	TRBV2	TRBJ1-4	TGTGCCAGCAATAAGGGGAGGGCAGCTAATGAAAAACTGTTTTTT	CASNKGRAANEKLFF
NA	NA	TRBV11-3	TRBJ2-1	TGTGCCAGCAGCCTTAGCCTAGTTTACAATGAGCAGTTCTTC	CASSLSLVYNEQFF
NA	NA	TRBV18	TRBJ1-4	TGTGCCAGCTCCCCCGGCGGTTCGGGAAAACTGTTTTTT	CASSPGGSGKLFF
TRBD1	NA	TRBV6-1	TRBJ2-7	TGTGCCAGCAGTGGGTGGGGACAGCCCCCCGAGCAGTACTTC	CASSGWGQPPEQYF
NA	NA	TRBV6-4	TRBJ1-5	TGTGCCAGCAGTGTACAGCCATTCAATCAGCCCCAGCATTTT	CASSVQPFNQPQHF